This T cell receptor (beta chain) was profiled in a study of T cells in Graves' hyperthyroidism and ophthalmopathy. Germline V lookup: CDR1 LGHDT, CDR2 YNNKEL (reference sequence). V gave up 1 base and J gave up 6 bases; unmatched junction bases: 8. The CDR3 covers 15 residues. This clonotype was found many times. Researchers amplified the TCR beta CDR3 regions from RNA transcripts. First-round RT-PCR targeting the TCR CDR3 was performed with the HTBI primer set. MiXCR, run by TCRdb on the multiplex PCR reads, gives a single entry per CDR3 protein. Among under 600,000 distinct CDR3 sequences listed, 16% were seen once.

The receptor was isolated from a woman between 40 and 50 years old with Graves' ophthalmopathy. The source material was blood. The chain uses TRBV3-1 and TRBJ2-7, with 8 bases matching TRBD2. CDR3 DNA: TGTGCCAGCAGCCAAGGGTACAGCGGGAGTCCCGAGCAGTACTTC. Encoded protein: CASSQGYSGSPEQYF.